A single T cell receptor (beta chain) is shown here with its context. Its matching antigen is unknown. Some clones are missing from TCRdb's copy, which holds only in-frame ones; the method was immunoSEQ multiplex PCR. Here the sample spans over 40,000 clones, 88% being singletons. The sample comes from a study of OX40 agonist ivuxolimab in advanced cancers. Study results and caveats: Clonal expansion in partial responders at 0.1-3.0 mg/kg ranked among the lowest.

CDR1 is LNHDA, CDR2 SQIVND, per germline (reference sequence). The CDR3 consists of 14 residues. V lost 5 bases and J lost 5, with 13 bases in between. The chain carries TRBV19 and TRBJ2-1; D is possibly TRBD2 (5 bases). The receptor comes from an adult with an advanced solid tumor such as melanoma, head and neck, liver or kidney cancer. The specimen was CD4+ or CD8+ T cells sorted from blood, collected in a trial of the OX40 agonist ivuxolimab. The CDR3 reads CASSRAGINNEQFF. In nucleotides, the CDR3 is TGTGCCAGTAGTCGGGCGGGTATAAACAATGAGCAGTTCTTC.